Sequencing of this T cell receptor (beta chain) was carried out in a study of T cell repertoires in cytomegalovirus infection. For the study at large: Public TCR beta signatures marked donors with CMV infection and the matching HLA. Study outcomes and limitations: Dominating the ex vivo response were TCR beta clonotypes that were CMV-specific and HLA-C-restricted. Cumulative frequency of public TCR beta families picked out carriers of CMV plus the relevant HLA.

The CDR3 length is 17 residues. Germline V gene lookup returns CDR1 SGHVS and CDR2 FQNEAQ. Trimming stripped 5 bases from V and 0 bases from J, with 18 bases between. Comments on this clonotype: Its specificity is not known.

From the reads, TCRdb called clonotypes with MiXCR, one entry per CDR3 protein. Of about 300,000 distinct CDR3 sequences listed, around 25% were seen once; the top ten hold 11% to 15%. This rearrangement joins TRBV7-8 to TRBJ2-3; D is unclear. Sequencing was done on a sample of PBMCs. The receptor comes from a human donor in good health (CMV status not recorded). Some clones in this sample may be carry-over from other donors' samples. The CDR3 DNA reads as TGTGCCAGCAGCCCAGCAGTCTTTTCCTACAGCACAGATACGCAGTATTTT. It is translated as CASSPAVFSYSTDTQYF.